The clone carrying this T cell receptor (beta chain) showed up many times. The target antigen is unknown. The germline V and J ends were trimmed by 3 bases and 2 bases, with 15 bases remaining between them. CDR1 and CDR2 (germline): MGHRA, YSYEKL. This CDR3 spans 16 amino acids. The sample is drawn from a study of regulatory T cells in long-lasting Graves disease. The study's findings and limits: Rather than thyroid tissue, only peripheral blood underwent study.

Indicated time point: newly diagnosed GD, antithyroid drugs for less than 3 months. Preparation of the TCR library used RNA extracted from PBMCs. With iRepertoire HTBI primers and Arm-PCR of CDR3 regions, TCR beta libraries were built. TCRdb reprocessed the multiplex PCR reads with MiXCR, giving one entry per CDR3 protein. In the table there are about 400,000 distinct CDR3 sequences, around 15% of which are singletons. These sequences were also reported in another study, on T cells in Graves' hyperthyroidism and ophthalmopathy. Per that paper: Diagnostic assessment was based on clinical symptoms, serum thyroxine and TRAb, thyroid ultrasound and orbital computed tomography. Blood also held most thyroid clonotypes expanded beyond 0.001.

The source of this sequence is a woman aged 18-29 years with Graves disease. This sample comprised peripheral blood mononuclear cells (PBMCs), obtained at new diagnosis, from a patient treated with antithyroid drugs. The gene calls are TRBV4-1 and TRBJ2-3; the D is unclear. The CDR3 sequence: CASSHADMGFTDTQYF. CDR3 sequence (DNA): TGCGCCAGCAGCCACGCGGATATGGGGTTCACAGATACGCAGTATTTT.